This T cell receptor (beta chain) was documented in a study of OX40 agonist ivuxolimab in advanced cancers. The wider study: People in dose escalation had one of these cancers: hepatocellular carcinoma, melanoma, renal cell or head and neck cancer. Three dose-escalation patients had partial responses: one with hepatocellular carcinoma and two with cutaneous melanoma.

J was trimmed by 4 bases and V by 1 base; bases with no gene match: 5. The CDR3 contains 15 residues. CDR1 is SGHNT, CDR2 YENEEA, per germline. This table comes from immunoSEQ multiplex PCR, and its TCRdb copy is limited to in-frame clones, with some not included. The data contain 90,000 to 100,000 clones, about 91% of them singletons. Points from the study as a whole: In the 0.1 to 3.0 mg/kg range, CD4+ and CD8+ blood T cells had expanded clonally by week 6.

Points on this clone: Its target is not known.

The receptor was isolated from an adult with an advanced solid tumor such as melanoma, head and neck, liver or kidney cancer. J is TRBJ2-5 and V is TRBV11-3; 8 positions match TRBD2. This sample comprised CD4+ or CD8+ T cells sorted from blood, obtained in a trial of the OX40 agonist ivuxolimab. In DNA, the CDR3 is TGTGCCAGCAGCTTAGGTGCGGGGGGCGTAGAGACCCAGTACTTC. Translating it yields CASSLGAGGVETQYF.